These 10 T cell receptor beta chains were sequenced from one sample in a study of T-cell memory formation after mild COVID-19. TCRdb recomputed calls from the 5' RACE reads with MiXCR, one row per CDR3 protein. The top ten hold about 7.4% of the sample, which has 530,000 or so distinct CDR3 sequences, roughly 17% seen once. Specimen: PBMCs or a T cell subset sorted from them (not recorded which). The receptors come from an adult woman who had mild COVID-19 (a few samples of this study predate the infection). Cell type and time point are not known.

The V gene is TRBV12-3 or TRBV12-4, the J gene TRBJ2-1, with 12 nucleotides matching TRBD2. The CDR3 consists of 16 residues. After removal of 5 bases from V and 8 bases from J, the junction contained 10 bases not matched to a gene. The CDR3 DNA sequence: TGTGCCAGCAGTAGACTAGCGGGGGTGAGGGGAGATGAGCAGTTCTTC. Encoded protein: CASSRLAGVRGDEQFF.

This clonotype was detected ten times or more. For the CDR3, the DNA is TGTGCCAGCAGCTTAGAAGGCACGTATAGCAATCAGCCCCAGCATTTT. This translates into CASSLEGTYSNQPQHF. The chain combines TRBV7-9 with TRBJ1-5; D gene ambiguous. The CDR3 sequence is 16 residues long. Germline V gene data show CDR1 as SEHNR and CDR2 as FQNEAQ (reference sequence). V was shortened by 1 base and J by 0 bases, with 10 bases between the two germline ends.

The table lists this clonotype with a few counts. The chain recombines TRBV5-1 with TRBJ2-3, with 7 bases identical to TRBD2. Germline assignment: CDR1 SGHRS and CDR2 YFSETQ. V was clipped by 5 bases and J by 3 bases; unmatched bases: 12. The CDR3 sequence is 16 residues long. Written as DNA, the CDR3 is TGCGCCAGCAGAGGCGTAGGCGGGAGCGGAACAGATACGCAGTATTTT. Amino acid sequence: CASRGVGGSGTDTQYF.

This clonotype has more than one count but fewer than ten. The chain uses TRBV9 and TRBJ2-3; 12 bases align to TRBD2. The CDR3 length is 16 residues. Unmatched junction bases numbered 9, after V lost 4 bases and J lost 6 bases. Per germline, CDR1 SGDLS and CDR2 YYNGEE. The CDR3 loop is CASSQILAGGLDTQYF. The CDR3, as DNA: TGTGCCAGCAGCCAGATTCTAGCGGGGGGGTTGGATACGCAGTATTTT. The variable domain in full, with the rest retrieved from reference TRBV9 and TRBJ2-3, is DSGVTQTPKHLITATGQRVTLRCSPRSGDLSVYWYQQSLDQGLQFLIQYYNGEERAKGNILERFSAQQFPDLHSELNLSSLELGDSALYFCASSQILAGGLDTQYFGPGTRLTVL.

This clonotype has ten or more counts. CDR3 in amino acids: CASTLYQGAQETQYF. CDR3 nucleotides: TGTGCCAGCACCCTTTATCAGGGGGCTCAAGAGACCCAGTACTTC. The chain has TRBV7-6 and TRBJ2-5; 8 positions agree with TRBD1. There are 15 residues in the CDR3. The V segment lost 7 bases and the J segment 2 bases; nucleotides outside the gene matches: 9. CDR1 is SGHVS, CDR2 FNYEAQ, per germline.

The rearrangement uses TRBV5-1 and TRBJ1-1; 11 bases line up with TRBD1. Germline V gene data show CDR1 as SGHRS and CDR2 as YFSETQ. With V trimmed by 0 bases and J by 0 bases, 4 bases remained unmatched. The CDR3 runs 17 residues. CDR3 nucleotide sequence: TGCGCCAGCAGCTTGGGACTGGACAGGGGGCTGAACACTGAAGCTTTCTTT. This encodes CASSLGLDRGLNTEAFF.

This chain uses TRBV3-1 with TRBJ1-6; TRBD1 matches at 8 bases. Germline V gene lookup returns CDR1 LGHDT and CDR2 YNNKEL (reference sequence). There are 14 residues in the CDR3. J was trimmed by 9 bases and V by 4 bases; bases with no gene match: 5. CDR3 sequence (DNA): TGTGCCAGCAGCCCGCGGGGACAGGCTTCACCCCTCCACTTT. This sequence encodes CASSPRGQASPLHF. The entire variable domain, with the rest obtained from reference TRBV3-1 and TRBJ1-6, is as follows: DTAVSQTPKYLVTQMGNDKSIKCEQNLGHDTMYWYKQDSKKFLKIMFSYNNKELIINETVPNRFSPKSPDKAHLNLHINSLELGDSAVYFCASSPRGQASPLHFGNGTRLTVT.

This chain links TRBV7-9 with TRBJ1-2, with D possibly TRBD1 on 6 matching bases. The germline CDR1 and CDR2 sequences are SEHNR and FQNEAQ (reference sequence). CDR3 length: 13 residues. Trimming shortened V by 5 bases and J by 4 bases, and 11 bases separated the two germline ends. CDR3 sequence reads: CASSPQGSYGYTF. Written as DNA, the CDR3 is TGTGCCAGCAGCCCACAGGGATCCTATGGCTACACCTTC.

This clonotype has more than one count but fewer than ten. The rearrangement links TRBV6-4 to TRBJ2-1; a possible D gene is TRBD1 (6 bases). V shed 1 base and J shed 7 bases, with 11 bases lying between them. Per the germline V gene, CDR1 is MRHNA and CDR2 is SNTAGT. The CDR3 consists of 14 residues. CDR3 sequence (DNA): TGTGCCAGCAGTGACTGGTACAGGGTGAATGAGCAGTTCTTC. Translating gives CASSDWYRVNEQFF.

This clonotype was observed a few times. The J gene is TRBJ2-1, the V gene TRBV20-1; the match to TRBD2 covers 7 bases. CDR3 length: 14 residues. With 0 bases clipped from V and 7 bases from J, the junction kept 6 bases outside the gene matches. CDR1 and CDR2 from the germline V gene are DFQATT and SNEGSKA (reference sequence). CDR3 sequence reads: CSARDEAGLNEQFF. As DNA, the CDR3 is TGCAGTGCTAGAGATGAAGCGGGATTGAATGAGCAGTTCTTC.